The rows below give T cell receptor beta chains drawn from one sample of a study of blood T cell repertoires in COVID-19. Sequenced by immunoSEQ multiplex PCR; TCRdb stores in-frame clones only, minus some. The sample has about 220,000 clones, more than 80% seen once. Sequencing was done on a sample of PBMCs or T cells enriched from blood (not recorded which). The receptors here all came from a woman in her 40s with acute COVID-19. CDR3s include the opening cysteine and the closing phenylalanine or tryptophan. D genes are given only for firm matches. The size field is filled for only some rows; it gives once, few, many or a size class.

d_gene: TRBD1; j_gene: TRBJ1-2; v_gene: TRBV5-1; abundance: .; CDR3aa: CASSWTGANYGYTF
d_gene: .; j_gene: TRBJ2-4; v_gene: TRBV7-8; abundance: .; CDR3aa: CASSLRLVGGSKNIQYF
d_gene: .; j_gene: TRBJ1-5; v_gene: TRBV19; abundance: .; CDR3aa: CASTPSGVSNQPQHF
d_gene: .; j_gene: TRBJ2-2; v_gene: TRBV24-1; abundance: .; CDR3aa: CATSDWEEIPGELFF
d_gene: .; j_gene: TRBJ1-2; v_gene: TRBV6-6; abundance: .; CDR3aa: CASSYLGAFPPGYTF
d_gene: .; j_gene: TRBJ1-1; v_gene: TRBV29-1; abundance: .; CDR3aa: CSVVMGADEAFF
d_gene: TRBD1; j_gene: TRBJ1-3; v_gene: TRBV9; abundance: .; CDR3aa: CASSARVETGASTIYF
d_gene: TRBD1; j_gene: TRBJ1-2; v_gene: TRBV18; abundance: .; CDR3aa: CASSPRQGADYGYTF
d_gene: .; j_gene: TRBJ2-2; v_gene: TRBV19; abundance: .; CDR3aa: CASKKLSPGVTPAGELFF
d_gene: TRBD1; j_gene: TRBJ1-5; v_gene: TRBV19; abundance: .; CDR3aa: CASSGQGFNQPQHF
d_gene: .; j_gene: TRBJ1-2; v_gene: TRBV19; abundance: .; CDR3aa: CASKLTDYYGYTF
d_gene: TRBD2; j_gene: TRBJ2-5; v_gene: TRBV19; abundance: .; CDR3aa: CASGLAGAAFETQYF
d_gene: .; j_gene: TRBJ1-1; v_gene: TRBV14; abundance: .; CDR3aa: CASSQARGGGMNTEAFF
d_gene: TRBD1; j_gene: TRBJ1-1; v_gene: TRBV24-1; abundance: .; CDR3aa: CATSDRRGRDGEAFF
d_gene: .; j_gene: TRBJ1-1; v_gene: TRBV7-9; abundance: .; CDR3aa: CASSLELGQRAFF
d_gene: .; j_gene: TRBJ2-3; v_gene: TRBV18; abundance: .; CDR3aa: CASSAGARTDTQYF
d_gene: TRBD1; j_gene: TRBJ1-5; v_gene: TRBV6-9; abundance: .; CDR3aa: CASSLPKRGRYNQPQHF
d_gene: TRBD1; j_gene: TRBJ1-2; v_gene: TRBV5-1; abundance: once; CDR3aa: CASSLPGGANYGYTF
d_gene: .; j_gene: TRBJ2-1; v_gene: TRBV18; abundance: .; CDR3aa: CASSPDLNLHHEQFF
d_gene: TRBD1; j_gene: TRBJ1-2; v_gene: TRBV3-1/TRBV3-2; abundance: .; CDR3aa: CASSQGTGLSYTF
d_gene: TRBD1; j_gene: TRBJ1-1; v_gene: TRBV5-8; abundance: .; CDR3aa: CASSLGDRDGTEAFF
d_gene: .; j_gene: TRBJ1-3; v_gene: TRBV13; abundance: .; CDR3aa: CASSGRGNTIYF
d_gene: TRBD1; j_gene: TRBJ2-5; v_gene: TRBV7-2; abundance: .; CDR3aa: CASRPRTGEETQYF
d_gene: .; j_gene: TRBJ1-1; v_gene: TRBV11-2; abundance: .; CDR3aa: CASSLPGHNEAFF
d_gene: TRBD1; j_gene: TRBJ1-1; v_gene: TRBV6-4; abundance: .; CDR3aa: CASSRQGGNTEAFF
d_gene: .; j_gene: TRBJ2-6; v_gene: TRBV3-1/TRBV3-2; abundance: once; CDR3aa: CASSQVRGQTMGANVLTF
d_gene: .; j_gene: TRBJ1-4; v_gene: TRBV2; abundance: .; CDR3aa: CASSTDREKLFF
d_gene: .; j_gene: TRBJ2-5; v_gene: TRBV5-5; abundance: .; CDR3aa: CASSPPLDYARTQYF
d_gene: TRBD1; j_gene: TRBJ2-3; v_gene: TRBV7-2; abundance: .; CDR3aa: CASSRGVQGTVTDTQYF
d_gene: TRBD1; j_gene: TRBJ1-1; v_gene: TRBV7-2; abundance: .; CDR3aa: CASSLIGGPEAFF
d_gene: .; j_gene: TRBJ1-5; v_gene: TRBV19; abundance: .; CDR3aa: CASSIGPRVQPQHF
d_gene: .; j_gene: TRBJ1-2; v_gene: TRBV29-1; abundance: few; CDR3aa: CSVEGPGNYYGYTF
d_gene: TRBD2; j_gene: TRBJ2-1; v_gene: TRBV4-3; abundance: .; CDR3aa: CASSQASGNNEQFF
d_gene: TRBD2; j_gene: TRBJ2-7; v_gene: TRBV7-2; abundance: .; CDR3aa: CASSPNPGLAYEQYF
d_gene: .; j_gene: TRBJ1-6; v_gene: TRBV21-1; abundance: .; CDR3aa: CASSKGALRYSYNSPLHF
d_gene: .; j_gene: TRBJ1-2; v_gene: TRBV18; abundance: .; CDR3aa: CASSPVRDAYGYTF
d_gene: TRBD1; j_gene: TRBJ1-4; v_gene: TRBV30; abundance: .; CDR3aa: CAGQGPGEKLFF